These 31 T cell receptor beta chains were all obtained from the same sample, sequenced in a study of long-term antiretroviral therapy in people with HIV. With survey level as its setting, the immunoSEQ assay was v3.0. The protocol was immunoSEQ multiplex PCR, while the TCRdb copy is restricted to in-frame clones and leaves out a portion. The sample records about 25,000 clones, approximately 93% being singletons. Source: unsorted PBMCs, taken 7.6 years after starting antiretroviral therapy. The receptor source for this set is a woman aged 40 to 50 with HIV.

J is TRBJ2-3 and V is TRBV18; possibly TRBD1 or TRBD2 for D (5 bases each). This CDR3 region has 14 residues. The germline CDR1 and CDR2 sequences are KGHSH and LQKENI. The ends were cut back, 0 bases at V and 5 bases at J, with 9 bases in the middle. CDR3 bases: TGTGCCAGCTCACCACCGGGGACGCAAGATACGCAGTATTTT. Protein sequence: CASSPPGTQDTQYF.

The DNA of the CDR3 is TGTGCCAGCAGTGAAGAAGTCCGGGCGCCCCAGCATTTT. Residues: CASSEEVRAPQHF. The chain combines TRBV6-1 with TRBJ1-5; D is ambiguous. The CDR3 consists of 13 residues. The V gene's germline CDR1 is MNHNS and CDR2 SASEGT. V was clipped by 1 base and J by 9 bases, with 10 bases between them.

V is TRBV19 and J is TRBJ2-1; 15 bases line up with TRBD2. Per the germline V gene, CDR1 is LNHDA and CDR2 is SQIVND (reference sequence). With 1 base clipped from V and 8 bases from J, the junction kept 6 bases outside the gene matches. The CDR3 sequence is 17 residues long. The CDR3 coding sequence is TGTGCCAGTAGTATAGCCCCCGGACTAGCGGGGGGGGATGAGCAGTTCTTC. This sequence encodes CASSIAPGLAGGDEQFF.

The CDR3 reads CASSLQDRHGYTF. DNA for the CDR3: TGTGCCAGCAGCTTACAGGATCGCCATGGCTACACCTTC. The chain employs TRBV11-2 and TRBJ1-2, with D hard to call. CDR1 and CDR2 (germline): SGHAT, FQNNGV. The CDR3 extends over 13 amino acids. Trimming removed 2 bases from V and 6 bases from J, with 10 bases in between.

The chain combines TRBV15 with TRBJ1-4, with unresolved D. There are 13 residues in the CDR3. Trimming pared 0 bases from V and 8 bases from J, leaving 7 bases between. Germline V gene lookup returns CDR1 LNHNV and CDR2 YYDKDF (reference sequence). DNA for the CDR3: TGTGCCACCAGCAGAGATATAATAGAAAAACTGTTTTTT. It specifies CATSRDIIEKLFF.

The rearrangement links TRBV19 to TRBJ1-5; D perhaps matches TRBD1 (5 bases). V lost 4 bases to trimming and J lost 5 bases, with 15 bases between them. The CDR3 is made up of 15 amino acids. Per germline, CDR1 LNHDA and CDR2 SQIVND (reference sequence). In nucleotides, the CDR3 is TGTGCCAGTAGTAGGCTAACCGGGACCCATCAGCCCCAGCATTTT. Translation: CASSRLTGTHQPQHF.

This chain uses TRBV9 with TRBJ1-2; no firm D call. The germline gives CDR1 SGDLS, CDR2 YYNGEE. The CDR3 length is 15 residues. Trimming cost V 4 bases and J 1 base, with 14 bases left between them. CDR3 in DNA: TGTGCCAGCAGCTCCGCGGGGTATCGTAACTATGGCTACACCTTC. Its translation is CASSSAGYRNYGYTF.

V and J are TRBV6-9 and TRBJ1-4; 7 nucleotides line up with TRBD1. Trimming at V came to 4 bases and at J to 5 bases, leaving 4 bases not matched to a gene. There are 14 residues in the CDR3. The V gene's germline CDR1 is MNHGY and CDR2 SVAAGI. Here the CDR3 reads CASSSGQKNEKLFF. DNA for the CDR3: TGTGCCAGCAGTTCGGGACAGAAAAATGAAAAACTGTTTTTT.

The V and J genes are TRBV2 and TRBJ2-4, with 7 nucleotides matching TRBD1. The CDR3 loop spans 17 amino acids. J gave up 0 bases and V 6 bases, and 11 bases lay outside the gene matches. The germline V gene has CDR1 SNHLY and CDR2 FYNNEI. CDR3 coding DNA: TGTGCCAGCAGCATCCGTGGGGGACAGCTAGCCAAAAACATTCAGTACTTC. Protein: CASSIRGGQLAKNIQYF.

The chain combines TRBV4-1 with TRBJ2-5; 7 bases match TRBD1. The ends lost 4 bases at V and 1 base at J; junction bases unmatched: 3. Germline values: CDR1 MGHRA, CDR2 YSYEKL. This CDR3 has 14 residues. DNA of the CDR3: TGCGCCAGCAGCCCGCGGACAGGCCAAGAGACCCAGTACTTC. Amino acid sequence: CASSPRTGQETQYF.

The chain uses TRBV19 and TRBJ2-1, with a weak D call TRBD2 (5 bases). Germline V gene sequence: CDR1 LNHDA, CDR2 SQIVND (reference sequence). V was pared by 6 bases and J by 8 bases, with 26 bases between. The CDR3 totals 17 residues. This CDR3 is CASRLRSGLTTADEQFF. As DNA, the CDR3 is TGTGCCAGTAGACTCCGGTCAGGACTCACCACGGCGGATGAGCAGTTCTTC.

The genes are TRBV4-3 and TRBJ2-2, with a possible D match to TRBD1 (7 bases). The V and J ends lost 1 base and 5 bases respectively, with 14 bases between them. Germline V gene lookup returns CDR1 LGHNA and CDR2 YSLEER. The CDR3 length is 16 residues. The CDR3 coding sequence is TGCGCCAGCAGCCAAGGGGCAGGGGGGAAGACCGGGGAGCTGTTTTTT. This encodes CASSQGAGGKTGELFF.

The chain employs TRBV28 and TRBJ1-2; TRBD1 aligns across 9 bases. With V trimmed by 7 bases and J by 3 bases, 12 bases remained unmatched. Germline V gene data show CDR1 as MDHEN and CDR2 as SYDVKM. The CDR3 length is 16 residues. CDR3 residues: CASTVSGQGFDYGYTF. The CDR3 coding sequence is TGTGCCAGCACCGTTTCGGGACAGGGTTTTGACTATGGCTACACCTTC.

The genes are TRBV5-1 and TRBJ2-5; 10 nucleotides align to TRBD1. Germline loops: CDR1 SGHRS, CDR2 YFSETQ. The junction had 3 bases not matched to a gene; V was cut back by 2 bases and J by 5 bases. The CDR3 sequence is 14 residues long. The CDR3 spells CASSFGQGGETQYF. CDR3 DNA sequence: TGCGCCAGCAGCTTCGGACAGGGGGGTGAGACCCAGTACTTC. Together with reference TRBV5-1 and TRBJ2-5, the CDR3 gives the full variable domain: KAGVTQTPRYLIKTRGQQVTLSCSPISGHRSVSWYQQTPGQGLQFLFEYFSETQRNKGNFPGRFSGRQFSNSRSEMNVSTLELGDSALYLCASSFGQGGETQYFGPGTRLLVL.

The gene calls are TRBV11-2 and TRBJ2-1; 7 positions match TRBD1. The germline V gene encodes CDR1 SGHAT and CDR2 FQNNGV. After removal of 4 bases from V and 3 bases from J, the junction contained 9 bases not matched to a gene. This CDR3 comprises 16 residues. In DNA form, the CDR3 reads TGTGCCAGCAGCTCGTACAGGGGCCTGAGCTACAATGAGCAGTTCTTC. This encodes CASSSYRGLSYNEQFF.

The CDR3 is CASSTRTGASTDTQYF. The CDR3 DNA is TGTGCCAGCAGCACCCGGACAGGCGCTAGCACAGATACGCAGTATTTT. The chain links TRBV7-9 to TRBJ2-3, with 7 bases aligning to TRBD1. Germline V gene sequence: CDR1 SEHNR, CDR2 FQNEAQ (reference sequence). V dropped 5 bases and J dropped 0; count of bases not matched to a gene: 8. This CDR3 has 16 residues.

This chain connects TRBV30 to TRBJ2-5; 11 bases agree with TRBD1. The J segment lost 4 bases and the V segment lost 2 bases, leaving 6 bases of the junction unmatched. This CDR3 has 15 residues. From germline, CDR1 is GTSNPN and CDR2 SVGIG (reference sequence). The chain's CDR3 is CAWSLGQGDGETQYF. The CDR3 DNA sequence: TGTGCCTGGAGTCTGGGACAGGGGGACGGAGAGACCCAGTACTTC.

The V call is TRBV4-2, the J call TRBJ1-2; 8 nucleotides agree with TRBD1. The CDR3 has 14 amino acids. CDR1 is LGHNA and CDR2 is YNFKEQ in the germline V gene. Germline trimming cut 3 bases from V and 3 bases from J; bases unmatched to any gene: 3. CDR3 residues: CASSQDRAYYGYTF. As DNA, the CDR3 is TGTGCCAGCAGCCAGGACAGGGCGTACTATGGCTACACCTTC.

The chain joins TRBV7-9 to TRBJ2-7, with TRBD1 as a possible D gene (6 bases). V was trimmed by 5 bases and J by 3 bases, leaving 14 bases between them. CDR1 is SEHNR, CDR2 FQNEAQ, per germline (reference sequence). The CDR3 runs 14 residues. CDR3 nucleotides: TGTGCCAGCAGCCGCGGACAGAACAACTACGAGCAGTACTTC. This translates into CASSRGQNNYEQYF.

This clone was counted once. V gene TRBV10-2 combines with J gene TRBJ2-3; no firm D call. Germline V gene data show CDR1 as WSHSY and CDR2 as SAAADI. The CDR3 runs 15 residues. The germline V and J ends were trimmed by 5 bases and 6 bases, with 18 bases remaining between them. CDR3 nucleotide sequence: TGCGCCAGCAGTTTACAGCTATGGGGTGAGGATACGCAGTATTTT. Its protein product is CASSLQLWGEDTQYF.

The V and J genes are TRBV13 and TRBJ1-1; D is possibly TRBD1 (5 bases). CDR3 length: 16 amino acids. Germline CDR1 and CDR2: PRHDT and FYEKMQ (reference sequence). V lost 0 bases and J lost 4, with 15 bases in between. In nucleotides, the CDR3 is TGTGCCAGCAGCTTAGGAGGTCCAGGGTGGGGCACTGAAGCTTTCTTT. Translating gives CASSLGGPGWGTEAFF. The variable domain in full, completed from reference TRBV13 and TRBJ1-1, reads AAGVIQSPRHLIKEKRETATLKCYPIPRHDTVYWYQQGPGQDPQFLISFYEKMQSDKGSIPDRFSAQQFSDYHSELNMSSLELGDSALYFCASSLGGPGWGTEAFFGQGTRLTVV.

The chain links TRBV2 to TRBJ2-3, with D tentatively TRBD1 or TRBD2 (7 bases each). Trimming left V 6 bases short and J 3 bases short, with 19 bases between. This CDR3 has 16 residues. Germline CDR1 SNHLY, CDR2 FYNNEI. Written as DNA, the CDR3 is TGTGCCAGCAGAATTCCAGGGGGGGGACTGACAGATACGCAGTATTTT. It specifies CASRIPGGGLTDTQYF.

The chain carries TRBV6-5 and TRBJ1-1; D unresolved. Trimming took 5 bases from V and 0 from J, leaving 13 bases between them. Germline CDR1 and CDR2: MNHEY and SVGAGI. This CDR3 has 15 residues. CDR3 sequence reads: CASSRTKRMNTEAFF. The DNA for the CDR3 is TGTGCCAGCAGTAGAACCAAGAGAATGAACACTGAAGCTTTCTTT.

The gene calls are TRBV7-9 and TRBJ1-1; D might be TRBD1 (6 bases). The length of the CDR3 is 18 residues. Germline V lookup: CDR1 SEHNR, CDR2 FQNEAQ (reference sequence). The V end lost 2 bases, the J end lost 0 bases, and 19 bases lay between the germline ends. CDR3 DNA sequence: TGTGCCAGCAGCTTATACGGACAGAGCCCCCGAATGAACACTGAAGCTTTCTTT. Its translation is CASSLYGQSPRMNTEAFF.

The table lists this clone with a count of one. The J gene is TRBJ2-5, the V gene TRBV4-3; D possibly matches TRBD1 or TRBD2 (5 bases each). Germline assignment: CDR1 LGHNA and CDR2 YSLEER. Trimming took off 2 bases at V and 7 bases at J, with 17 bases between the two ends. CDR3 length equals 15 residues. The CDR3, as DNA: TGCGCCAGCAGCCAAAGCGTGGGGGTTGGGGGGACCCAGTACTTC. Translated, it gives CASSQSVGVGGTQYF.

The chain employs TRBV5-6 and TRBJ1-3; D is undetermined. Trimming removed 3 bases from V and 0 bases from J, with 19 bases in between. Germline V gives CDR1 SGHDT, CDR2 YYEEEE. The CDR3 loop spans 18 amino acids. The CDR3 DNA sequence: TGTGCCAGCAGCTCCCTGGTCGGACGCGGGAGCTCTGGAAACACCATATATTTT. Translated, it gives CASSSLVGRGSSGNTIYF. The variable domain in full, completed from reference TRBV5-6 and TRBJ1-3, reads DAGVTQSPTHLIKTRGQQVTLRCSPKSGHDTVSWYQQALGQGPQFIFQYYEEEERQRGNFPDRFSGHQFPNYSSELNVNALLLGDSALYLCASSSLVGRGSSGNTIYFGEGSWLTVV.

This chain links TRBV10-3 with TRBJ2-5, with D perhaps matching TRBD1 (5 bases). The CDR3 loop spans 13 amino acids. V lost 8 bases, J lost 4 bases, and 14 bases lay in between. Germline lookup yields CDR1 ENHRY and CDR2 SYGVKD. CDR3 nucleotide sequence: TGTGCCATCCCATGGGTGCAGGGAGAGACCCAGTACTTC. It codes for CAIPWVQGETQYF.

The CDR3 here is CASSSLGGGNTEAFF. The CDR3, as DNA: TGTGCCAGCAGCTCCCTAGGCGGCGGGAACACTGAAGCTTTCTTT. The V call is TRBV5-5, the J call TRBJ1-1; no clear D gene. V lost 3 bases to trimming and J lost 1 base, with 13 bases between them. CDR1 and CDR2 from the germline V gene are SGHKS and YYEKEE (reference sequence). This CDR3 comprises 15 residues. The full variable domain, its missing parts supplied by reference TRBV5-5 and TRBJ1-1, is DAGVTQSPTHLIKTRGQQVTLRCSPISGHKSVSWYQQVLGQGPQFIFQYYEKEERGRGNFPDRFSARQFPNYSSELNVNALLLGDSALYLCASSSLGGGNTEAFFGQGTRLTVV.

The chain links TRBV4-1 to TRBJ2-3; a possible D gene is TRBD2 (6 bases). Germline CDR1 and CDR2: MGHRA and YSYEKL. This CDR3 has 16 amino acids. With 6 bases removed from V and 0 bases from J, the gap between germline ends came to 16 bases. CDR3 in amino acids: CASRVQRAGSTDTQYF. The CDR3 DNA follows: TGCGCCAGCAGAGTTCAGCGGGCGGGGAGCACAGATACGCAGTATTTT.

This clone was picked up one time. This sequence joins TRBV5-8 and TRBJ1-1; D ambiguous. Germline V gives CDR1 SGHTS, CDR2 YDEGEE. The CDR3 has 15 amino acids. The germline V and J ends were trimmed by 3 bases and 2 bases, with 14 bases remaining between them. In DNA, the CDR3 is TGTGCCAGCAGCTGGGGAGTTGGCCGAAACACTGAAGCTTTCTTT. It yields the protein CASSWGVGRNTEAFF.

The chain employs TRBV9 and TRBJ2-5; 7 nucleotides line up with TRBD1. The V gene's germline CDR1 is SGDLS and CDR2 YYNGEE. The junction had 7 bases not matched to a gene; V was cut back by 0 bases and J by 2 bases. The CDR3 contains 16 residues. The CDR3 protein is CASSVGTGAIQETQYF. The CDR3 region has the DNA TGTGCCAGCAGCGTAGGAACAGGGGCAATACAAGAGACCCAGTACTTC.